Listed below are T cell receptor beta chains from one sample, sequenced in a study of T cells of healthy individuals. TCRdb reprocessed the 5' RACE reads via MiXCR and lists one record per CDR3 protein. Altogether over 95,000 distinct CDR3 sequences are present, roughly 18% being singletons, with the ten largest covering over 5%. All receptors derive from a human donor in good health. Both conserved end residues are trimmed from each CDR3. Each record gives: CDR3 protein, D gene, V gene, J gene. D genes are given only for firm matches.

cdr3_aa: AISGGVSYEQY
d_call: -
v_call: TRBV10-3
j_call: TRBJ2-7

cdr3_aa: ASSTPGGRNTIY
d_call: -
v_call: TRBV12-3/TRBV12-4
j_call: TRBJ1-3

cdr3_aa: ASRILQGRATEAF
d_call: TRBD1
v_call: TRBV28
j_call: TRBJ1-1

cdr3_aa: ASSPRGQGLTTNEKLF
d_call: TRBD1
v_call: TRBV11-2
j_call: TRBJ1-4

cdr3_aa: ASTPGWVRNYGYT
d_call: -
v_call: TRBV6-5
j_call: TRBJ1-2

cdr3_aa: ASNRDSGGDTGELF
d_call: TRBD1
v_call: TRBV19
j_call: TRBJ2-2

cdr3_aa: ASSRRQGDTGELF
d_call: TRBD1
v_call: TRBV7-8
j_call: TRBJ2-2

cdr3_aa: ASSHTSGGDNEQF
d_call: TRBD2
v_call: TRBV5-1
j_call: TRBJ2-1

cdr3_aa: ASTPWRGQGANYGYT
d_call: TRBD1
v_call: TRBV28
j_call: TRBJ1-2

cdr3_aa: ASSPLRPGYNEQF
d_call: -
v_call: TRBV19
j_call: TRBJ2-1

cdr3_aa: ASSVGPPHNEQF
d_call: -
v_call: TRBV9
j_call: TRBJ2-1

cdr3_aa: ASRRDSYEQY
d_call: TRBD1
v_call: TRBV2
j_call: TRBJ2-7

cdr3_aa: ASSLRAGRVEAF
d_call: -
v_call: TRBV28
j_call: TRBJ1-1

cdr3_aa: ASRRLAGGLDTQY
d_call: TRBD2
v_call: TRBV6-5
j_call: TRBJ2-3

cdr3_aa: ASSQRDRGEAF
d_call: TRBD1
v_call: TRBV7-8
j_call: TRBJ1-1

cdr3_aa: ASSLWANYGYT
d_call: -
v_call: TRBV4-1
j_call: TRBJ1-2

cdr3_aa: ASSQAYLTGAQETQY
d_call: -
v_call: TRBV4-1
j_call: TRBJ2-5

cdr3_aa: ASSYPPDRGYEQY
d_call: TRBD1
v_call: TRBV6-2/TRBV6-3
j_call: TRBJ2-7

cdr3_aa: ASRTYLQGHGYT
d_call: -
v_call: TRBV28
j_call: TRBJ1-2

cdr3_aa: ASSWAQGETAF
d_call: TRBD1
v_call: TRBV12-3/TRBV12-4
j_call: TRBJ1-1

cdr3_aa: SASYRGTGDEKLF
d_call: TRBD1
v_call: TRBV20-1
j_call: TRBJ1-4

cdr3_aa: ASSSQGSHEQY
d_call: -
v_call: TRBV7-8
j_call: TRBJ2-7

cdr3_aa: ASSLDRDEPQH
d_call: -
v_call: TRBV5-1
j_call: TRBJ1-5

cdr3_aa: ASSDPYYTDTQY
d_call: -
v_call: TRBV2
j_call: TRBJ2-3

cdr3_aa: ASSSSDDRGTEAF
d_call: -
v_call: TRBV6-5
j_call: TRBJ1-1

cdr3_aa: SARRIQENTGELF
d_call: -
v_call: TRBV20-1
j_call: TRBJ2-2

cdr3_aa: ASSESVTGELF
d_call: -
v_call: TRBV5-1
j_call: TRBJ2-2

cdr3_aa: SARELVGSTGELF
d_call: -
v_call: TRBV20-1
j_call: TRBJ2-2

cdr3_aa: ASRWDSLGEQY
d_call: -
v_call: TRBV21-1
j_call: TRBJ2-7

cdr3_aa: ASTPGLAGGSDTQY
d_call: TRBD2
v_call: TRBV19
j_call: TRBJ2-3

cdr3_aa: ASSFRQEMTEAF
d_call: -
v_call: TRBV3-1
j_call: TRBJ1-1

cdr3_aa: ASSQTGGNQPQH
d_call: TRBD1
v_call: TRBV4-3
j_call: TRBJ1-5

cdr3_aa: ATSDFTGTGFSGELF
d_call: TRBD1
v_call: TRBV24-1
j_call: TRBJ2-2

cdr3_aa: ASSQDATGELF
d_call: -
v_call: TRBV3-1
j_call: TRBJ2-2

cdr3_aa: ASSPGTQNSPLH
d_call: -
v_call: TRBV2
j_call: TRBJ1-6